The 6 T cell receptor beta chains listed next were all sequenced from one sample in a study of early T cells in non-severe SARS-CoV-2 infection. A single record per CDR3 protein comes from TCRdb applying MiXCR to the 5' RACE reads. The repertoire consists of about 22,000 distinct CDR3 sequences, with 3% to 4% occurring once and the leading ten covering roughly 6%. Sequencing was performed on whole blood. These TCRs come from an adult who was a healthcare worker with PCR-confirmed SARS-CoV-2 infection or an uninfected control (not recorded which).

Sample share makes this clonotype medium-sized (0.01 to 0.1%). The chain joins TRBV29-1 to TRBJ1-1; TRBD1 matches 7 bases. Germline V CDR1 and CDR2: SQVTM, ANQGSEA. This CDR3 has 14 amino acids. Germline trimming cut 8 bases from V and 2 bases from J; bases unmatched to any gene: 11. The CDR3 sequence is CSTRATGDNTEAFF. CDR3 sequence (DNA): TGCAGCACGAGGGCCACAGGGGACAACACTGAAGCTTTCTTT.

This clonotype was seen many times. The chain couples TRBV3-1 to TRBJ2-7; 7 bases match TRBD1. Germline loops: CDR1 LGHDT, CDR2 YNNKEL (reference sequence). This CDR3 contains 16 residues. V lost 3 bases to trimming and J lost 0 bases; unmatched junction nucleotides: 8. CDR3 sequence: CASSQAFDRDSYEQYF. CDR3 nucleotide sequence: TGTGCCAGCAGCCAGGCCTTTGACAGGGACTCCTACGAGCAGTACTTC.

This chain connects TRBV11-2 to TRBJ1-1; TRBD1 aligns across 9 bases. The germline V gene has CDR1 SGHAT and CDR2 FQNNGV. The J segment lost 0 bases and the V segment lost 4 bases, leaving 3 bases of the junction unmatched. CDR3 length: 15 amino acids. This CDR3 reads CASSSRQGVNTEAFF. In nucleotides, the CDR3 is TGTGCCAGCAGCTCCAGACAGGGGGTGAACACTGAAGCTTTCTTT.

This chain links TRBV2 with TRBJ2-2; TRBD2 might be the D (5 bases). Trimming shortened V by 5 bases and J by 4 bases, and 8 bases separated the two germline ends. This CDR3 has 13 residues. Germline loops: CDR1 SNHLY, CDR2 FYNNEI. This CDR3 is CASSKGSTGELFF. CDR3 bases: TGTGCCAGCAGTAAAGGGAGCACCGGGGAGCTGTTTTTT.

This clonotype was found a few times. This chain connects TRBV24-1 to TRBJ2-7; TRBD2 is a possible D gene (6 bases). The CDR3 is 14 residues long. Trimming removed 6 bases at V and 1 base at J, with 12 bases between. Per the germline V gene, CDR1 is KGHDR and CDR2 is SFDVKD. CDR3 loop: CATSSRTNSYEQYF. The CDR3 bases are TGTGCCACCAGTTCCAGGACTAATTCCTACGAGCAGTACTTC.

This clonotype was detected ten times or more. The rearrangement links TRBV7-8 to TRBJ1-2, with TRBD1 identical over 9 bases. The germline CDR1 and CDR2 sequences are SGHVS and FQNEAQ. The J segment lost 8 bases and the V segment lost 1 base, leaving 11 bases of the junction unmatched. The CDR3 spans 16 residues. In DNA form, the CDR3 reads TGTGCCAGCAGCTTAGATGGGGGACAGGGCTCTACCGGCTACACCTTC. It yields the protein CASSLDGGQGSTGYTF.